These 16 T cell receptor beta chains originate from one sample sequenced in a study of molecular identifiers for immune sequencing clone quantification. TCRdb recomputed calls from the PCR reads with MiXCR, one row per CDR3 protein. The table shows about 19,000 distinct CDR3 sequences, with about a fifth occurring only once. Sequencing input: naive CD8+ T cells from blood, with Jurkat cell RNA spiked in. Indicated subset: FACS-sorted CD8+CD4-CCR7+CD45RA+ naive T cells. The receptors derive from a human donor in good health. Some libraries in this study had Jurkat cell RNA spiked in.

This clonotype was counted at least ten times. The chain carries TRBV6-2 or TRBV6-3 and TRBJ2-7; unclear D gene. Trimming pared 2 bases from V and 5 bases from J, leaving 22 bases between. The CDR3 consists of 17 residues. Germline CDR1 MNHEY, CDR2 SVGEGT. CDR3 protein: CASSYLPWYGVEDEQYF. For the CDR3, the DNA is TGTGCCAGCAGTTACCTCCCCTGGTATGGGGTTGAGGACGAGCAGTACTTC.

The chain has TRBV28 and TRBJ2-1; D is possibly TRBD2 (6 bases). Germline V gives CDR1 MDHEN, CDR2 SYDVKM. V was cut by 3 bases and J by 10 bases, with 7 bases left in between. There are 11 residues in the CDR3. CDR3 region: CASSLAGEQFF. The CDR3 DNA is TGTGCCAGCAGTTTGGCGGGAGAGCAGTTCTTC. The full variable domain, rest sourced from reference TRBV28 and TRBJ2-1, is DVKVTQSSRYLVKRTGEKVFLECVQDMDHENMFWYRQDPGLGLRLIYFSYDVKMKEKGDIPEGYSVSREKKERFSLILESASTNQTSMYLCASSLAGEQFFGPGTRLTVL.

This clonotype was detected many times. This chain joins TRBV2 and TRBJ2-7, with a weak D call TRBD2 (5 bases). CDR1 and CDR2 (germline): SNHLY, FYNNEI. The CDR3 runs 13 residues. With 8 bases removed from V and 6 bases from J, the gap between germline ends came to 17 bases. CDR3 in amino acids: CASETFSAGEQYF. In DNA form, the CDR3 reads TGTGCCAGCGAAACCTTCAGTGCGGGCGAGCAGTACTTC.

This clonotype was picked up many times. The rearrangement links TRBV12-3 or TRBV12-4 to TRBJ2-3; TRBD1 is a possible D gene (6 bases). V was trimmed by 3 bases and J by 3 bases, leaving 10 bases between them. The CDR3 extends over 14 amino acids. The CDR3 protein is CASSFHRETDTQYF. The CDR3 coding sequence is TGTGCCAGCAGTTTCCACAGGGAAACAGATACGCAGTATTTT.

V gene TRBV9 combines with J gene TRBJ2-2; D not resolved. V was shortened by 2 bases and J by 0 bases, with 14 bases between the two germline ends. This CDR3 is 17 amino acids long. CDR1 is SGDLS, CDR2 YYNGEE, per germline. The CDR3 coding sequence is TGTGCCAGCAGCGTTCCCCGCGCCCCAACGAACACCGGGGAGCTGTTTTTT. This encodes CASSVPRAPTNTGELFF.

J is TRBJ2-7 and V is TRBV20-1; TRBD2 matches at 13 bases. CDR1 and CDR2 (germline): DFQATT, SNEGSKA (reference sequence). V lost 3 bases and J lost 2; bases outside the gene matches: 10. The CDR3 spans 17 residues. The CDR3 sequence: CSARDVIGTSGAYEQYF. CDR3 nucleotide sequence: TGCAGTGCTAGGGACGTAATCGGGACTAGCGGGGCCTACGAGCAGTACTTC.

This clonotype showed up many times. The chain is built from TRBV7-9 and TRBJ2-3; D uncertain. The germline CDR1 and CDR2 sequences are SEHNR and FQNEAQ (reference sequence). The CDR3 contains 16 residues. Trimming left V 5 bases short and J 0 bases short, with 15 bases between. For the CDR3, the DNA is TGTGCCAGCAGCCCTTCCAGATTGTCTAGCACAGATACGCAGTATTTT. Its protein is CASSPSRLSSTDTQYF.

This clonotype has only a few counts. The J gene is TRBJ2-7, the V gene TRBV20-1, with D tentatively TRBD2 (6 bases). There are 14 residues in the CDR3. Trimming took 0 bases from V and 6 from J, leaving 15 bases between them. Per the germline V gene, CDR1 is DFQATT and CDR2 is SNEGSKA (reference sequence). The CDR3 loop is CSAREGGPLAEQYF. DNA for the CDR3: TGCAGTGCTAGAGAGGGAGGCCCCCTGGCCGAGCAGTACTTC.

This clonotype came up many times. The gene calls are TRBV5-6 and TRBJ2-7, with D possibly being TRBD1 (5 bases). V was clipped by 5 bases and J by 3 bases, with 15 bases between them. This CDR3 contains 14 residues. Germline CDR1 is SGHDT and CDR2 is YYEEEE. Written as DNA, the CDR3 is TGTGCCAGCAGTGTGGGGCAGGATCTCTACGAGCAGTACTTC. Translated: CASSVGQDLYEQYF.

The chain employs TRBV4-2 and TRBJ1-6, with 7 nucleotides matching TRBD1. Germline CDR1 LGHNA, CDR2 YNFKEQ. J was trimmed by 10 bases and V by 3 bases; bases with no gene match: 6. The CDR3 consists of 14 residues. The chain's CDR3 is CASSHVGGESPLHF. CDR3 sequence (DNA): TGTGCCAGCAGCCATGTAGGGGGCGAATCACCCCTCCACTTT.

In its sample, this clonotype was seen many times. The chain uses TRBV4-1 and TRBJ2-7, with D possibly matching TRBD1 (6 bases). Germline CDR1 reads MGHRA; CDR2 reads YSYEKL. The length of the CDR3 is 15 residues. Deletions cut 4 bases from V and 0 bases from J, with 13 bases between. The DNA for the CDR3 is TGCGCCAGCAGCCCGAAGACAGGTGCCTCCTACGAGCAGTACTTC. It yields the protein CASSPKTGASYEQYF.

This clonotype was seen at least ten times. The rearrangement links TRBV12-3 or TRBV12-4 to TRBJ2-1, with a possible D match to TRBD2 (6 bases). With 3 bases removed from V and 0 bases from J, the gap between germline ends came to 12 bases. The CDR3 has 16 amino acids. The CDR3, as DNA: TGTGCCAGCAGTTTCGGGACTCTCAGCTCCTACAATGAGCAGTTCTTC. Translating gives CASSFGTLSSYNEQFF.

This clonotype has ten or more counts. CDR3 bases: TGCAGCGTTGAAAGGTGGGCTAGCGGGAGTTACGGTGAGCAGTTCTTC. It specifies CSVERWASGSYGEQFF. V and J are TRBV29-1 and TRBJ2-1, with 10 bases lining up with TRBD2. The CDR3 extends over 16 amino acids. Germline assignment: CDR1 SQVTM and CDR2 ANQGSEA. Unmatched junction bases numbered 13, after V lost 2 bases and J lost 9 bases.

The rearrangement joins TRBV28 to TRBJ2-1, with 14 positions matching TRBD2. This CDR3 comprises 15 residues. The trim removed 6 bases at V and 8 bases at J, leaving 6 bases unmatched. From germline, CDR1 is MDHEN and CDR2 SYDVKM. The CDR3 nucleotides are TGTGCCAGCAGCCCGGGACTAGCGGGAGTTCATGAGCAGTTCTTC. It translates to CASSPGLAGVHEQFF.

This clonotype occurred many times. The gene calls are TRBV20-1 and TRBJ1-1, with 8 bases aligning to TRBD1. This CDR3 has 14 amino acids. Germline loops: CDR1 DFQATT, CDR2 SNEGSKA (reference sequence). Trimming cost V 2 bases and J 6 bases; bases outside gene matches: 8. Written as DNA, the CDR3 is TGCAGTGCTAGAATGGACAGGGCAACGGCTGAAGCTTTCTTT. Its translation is CSARMDRATAEAFF.

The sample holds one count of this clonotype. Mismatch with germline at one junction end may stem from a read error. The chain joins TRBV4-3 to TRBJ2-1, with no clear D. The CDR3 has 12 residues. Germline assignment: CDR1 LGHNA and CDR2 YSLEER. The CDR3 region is CTSSQDNNEQFF. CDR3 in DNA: TGCACCAGCAGCCAAGACAACAATGAGCAGTTCTTC.